This T cell receptor (beta chain) comes out of a study of T cells after yellow fever vaccination. TCRdb independently ran MiXCR on the 5' RACE reads; one entry per CDR3 protein. The sample comprises 300,000 or so distinct CDR3 sequences, roughly 8.4% of which are singletons, and around 17% rests with the top ten. The germline gives CDR1 DFQATT, CDR2 SNEGSKA (reference sequence). The germline V and J ends were trimmed by 6 bases and 0 bases, with 17 bases remaining between them. The CDR3 is 15 amino acids. To note about this clonotype: What it binds is not known.

Study results and limitations: Contaminating bulk clonotypes could be abundant in FACS-sorted repertoires. Clones from primary vaccination mostly reappeared after the booster (about 97% CD4, roughly 87% CD8).

This sequence joins TRBV20-1 and TRBJ1-1, with a weak D call TRBD1 (5 bases). Sequencing used PBMCs, obtained roughly 45 days after the first yellow fever vaccination. The sequence came from a man aged 18 to 30 who received the YFV17D yellow fever vaccine. In nucleotides, the CDR3 is TGCAGTGCGCTCAGATGGGGCTCATTGAACACTGAAGCTTTCTTT. It translates to CSALRWGSLNTEAFF.